Listed below are T cell receptor beta chains from one sample, sequenced in a study of cytomegalovirus exposure and HLA in healthy donors. Only in-frame clones appear in the TCRdb table, and some are missing; sequencing was by immunoSEQ multiplex PCR. The sample has 150,000 or so clones, 82% seen once. The sequenced material came from PBMCs. The origin of the receptors is a man aged 18-30 years in good health and CMV-seropositive. CDR3s include the opening cysteine and the closing phenylalanine or tryptophan. The order of the fields is D gene, V gene, J gene, clone size, CDR3 protein, CDR3 DNA. The D gene is left open where the match is weak. Not all rows give a size; the values are once, few, many and, for expanded clones, a class.

D: .; V: TRBV4-1; J: TRBJ2-1; size: .; CDR3: CASSFDRYNEQFF; DNA: TGCGCCAGCAGCTTCGACAGGTACAATGAGCAGTTCTTC
D: .; V: TRBV27; J: TRBJ1-1; size: .; CDR3: CASSLSKTGRTEAFF; DNA: TGTGCCAGCAGTTTATCGAAAACAGGGCGGACTGAAGCTTTCTTT
D: TRBD1; V: TRBV19; J: TRBJ1-2; size: .; CDR3: CASSIDRGRGNGYTF; DNA: TGTGCCAGTAGTATAGATCGCGGCAGGGGGAATGGCTACACCTTC
D: TRBD2; V: TRBV6-1; J: TRBJ2-3; size: .; CDR3: CASSVTSGRTDTQYF; DNA: TGTGCCAGCAGTGTGACTAGCGGGCGCACAGATACGCAGTATTTT
D: .; V: TRBV19; J: TRBJ1-3; size: .; CDR3: CASRARGSGNTIYF; DNA: TGTGCCAGTAGGGCACGTGGCTCTGGAAACACCATATATTTT
D: TRBD2; V: TRBV27; J: TRBJ2-7; size: .; CDR3: CASGTSGTYEQYF; DNA: TGTGCCAGCGGGACTAGCGGGACTTACGAGCAGTACTTC
D: TRBD2; V: TRBV4-1; J: TRBJ2-7; size: once; CDR3: CASSQAPPSGSGVYEQYF; DNA: TGCGCCAGCAGCCAAGCCCCCCCTAGCGGGAGCGGTGTCTACGAGCAGTACTTC
D: TRBD1; V: TRBV7-2; J: TRBJ2-3; size: .; CDR3: CASSLGGGPRTDTQYF; DNA: TGTGCCAGCAGCTTAGGAGGGGGCCCCCGCACAGATACGCAGTATTTT
D: .; V: TRBV28; J: TRBJ1-1; size: few; CDR3: CASSPHRVSNTEAFF; DNA: TGTGCCAGCAGTCCACACCGGGTTTCGAACACTGAAGCTTTCTTT
D: TRBD2; V: TRBV18; J: TRBJ2-1; size: .; CDR3: CASSPRGTSGAPYNEQFF; DNA: TGTGCCAGCTCACCACGCGGGACTAGCGGAGCACCCTACAATGAGCAGTTCTTC
D: TRBD2; V: TRBV10-1; J: TRBJ2-7; size: .; CDR3: CASSDPSAGFNEQYF; DNA: TGCGCCAGCAGTGATCCCTCAGCGGGATTTAACGAGCAGTACTTC
D: .; V: TRBV19; J: TRBJ2-6; size: .; CDR3: CASSIGDSRMGANVLTF; DNA: TGTGCCAGTAGTATTGGCGACTCGAGAATGGGGGCCAACGTCCTGACTTTC
D: TRBD1; V: TRBV6-1; J: TRBJ2-7; size: .; CDR3: CASSDGQGVTYEQYF; DNA: TGTGCCAGCAGTGATGGACAGGGGGTAACTTACGAGCAGTACTTC
D: .; V: TRBV19; J: TRBJ2-4; size: few; CDR3: CASGPPRGLFTKNIQYF; DNA: TGTGCCAGCGGACCTCCTCGAGGGCTTTTCACCAAAAACATTCAGTACTTC
D: TRBD1; V: TRBV6-1; J: TRBJ2-7; size: few; CDR3: CASKDRDHEQYF; DNA: TGTGCCAGCAAGGACAGGGACCACGAGCAGTACTTC
D: TRBD2; V: TRBV30; J: TRBJ2-3; size: .; CDR3: CAWSVRLAGGRTDTQYF; DNA: TGTGCCTGGAGTGTACGACTAGCGGGAGGACGCACAGATACGCAGTATTTT
D: TRBD2; V: TRBV30; J: TRBJ2-2; size: .; CDR3: CAWSVSLAGTTGELFF; DNA: TGTGCCTGGAGTGTATCCCTAGCGGGAACCACCGGGGAGCTGTTTTTT
D: .; V: TRBV6-4; J: TRBJ2-3; size: .; CDR3: CASSVTGTDTQYF; DNA: TGTGCCAGCAGTGTTACAGGAACAGATACGCAGTATTTT
D: TRBD1; V: TRBV2; J: TRBJ2-7; size: .; CDR3: CASSVDRGPYEQYF; DNA: TGTGCCAGCAGTGTGGACAGGGGCCCCTACGAGCAGTACTTC
D: .; V: TRBV29-1; J: TRBJ2-1; size: .; CDR3: CALGGIPYNEQFF; DNA: TGCGCTTTAGGCGGGATACCTTACAATGAGCAGTTCTTC
D: .; V: TRBV29-1; J: TRBJ2-3; size: .; CDR3: CSVDRGSEDTQYF; DNA: TGCAGCGTTGACAGGGGCAGTGAAGATACGCAGTATTTT
D: .; V: TRBV6-5; J: TRBJ1-1; size: .; CDR3: CASSFRGTEAFF; DNA: TGTGCCAGCAGTTTTCGGGGCACTGAAGCTTTCTTT
D: .; V: TRBV28; J: TRBJ1-1; size: few; CDR3: CASRVITGSNTEAFF; DNA: TGTGCCAGCAGGGTAATCACAGGGTCGAACACTGAAGCTTTCTTT
D: .; V: TRBV5-4; J: TRBJ2-2; size: few; CDR3: CASSLVGEAGELFF; DNA: TGTGCCAGCAGCTTGGTGGGGGAGGCCGGGGAGCTGTTTTTT
D: TRBD1; V: TRBV5-1; J: TRBJ2-7; size: .; CDR3: CASSAGTGGYEQYF; DNA: TGCGCCAGCAGCGCGGGGACAGGTGGCTACGAGCAGTACTTC
D: .; V: TRBV5-1; J: TRBJ1-2; size: .; CDR3: CASSLEPANYGYTF; DNA: TGCGCCAGCAGCTTGGAACCAGCTAACTATGGCTACACCTTC
D: .; V: TRBV15; J: TRBJ2-3; size: .; CDR3: CATSWVAGASGGTDTQYF; DNA: TGTGCCACCAGCTGGGTCGCGGGGGCGAGTGGAGGCACAGATACGCAGTATTTT
D: .; V: TRBV4-1; J: TRBJ1-1; size: .; CDR3: CASSQDPAGSAFF; DNA: TGCGCCAGCAGCCAAGATCCAGCGGGTTCCGCTTTCTTT
D: TRBD1; V: TRBV2; J: TRBJ2-3; size: few; CDR3: CASSEKQGAKDTQYF; DNA: TGTGCCAGCAGTGAAAAACAGGGGGCGAAAGATACGCAGTATTTT
D: TRBD2; V: TRBV19; J: TRBJ2-2; size: .; CDR3: CASSIGREGTGELFF; DNA: TGTGCCAGTAGTATCGGGCGGGAGGGCACCGGGGAGCTGTTTTTT
D: .; V: TRBV6-5; J: TRBJ2-3; size: .; CDR3: CASSYSRGYTDTQYF; DNA: TGTGCCAGCAGTTACTCGAGGGGGTACACAGATACGCAGTATTTT
D: .; V: TRBV28; J: TRBJ1-2; size: .; CDR3: CASSLTGPYGYTF; DNA: TGTGCCAGCAGTTTAACAGGGCCCTATGGCTACACCTTC
D: .; V: TRBV30; J: TRBJ1-1; size: .; CDR3: CAWSDRRHGREAFF; DNA: TGTGCCTGGAGTGACCGTCGACACGGCAGAGAAGCTTTCTTT
D: TRBD2; V: TRBV2; J: TRBJ2-1; size: .; CDR3: CASRDQAGVDEQFF; DNA: TGTGCCAGCAGGGACCAAGCGGGAGTGGATGAGCAGTTCTTC
D: .; V: TRBV6-5; J: TRBJ1-2; size: few; CDR3: CASSYSNEVPRVGYTF; DNA: TGTGCCAGCAGTTACTCGAACGAGGTCCCCCGGGTGGGCTACACCTTC
D: .; V: TRBV4-1; J: TRBJ2-3; size: .; CDR3: CASSQDLALTYTQYF; DNA: TGCGCCAGCAGCCAAGATCTGGCCCTTACATATACGCAGTATTTT
D: .; V: TRBV7-9; J: TRBJ1-4; size: once; CDR3: CASSSGVANEKLFF; DNA: TGTGCCAGCAGCTCGGGAGTGGCTAATGAAAAACTGTTTTTT
D: .; V: TRBV19; J: TRBJ2-7; size: .; CDR3: CASSRKQGSYEQYF; DNA: TGTGCCAGTAGTAGGAAACAGGGCTCCTACGAGCAGTACTTC
D: .; V: TRBV9; J: TRBJ2-3; size: .; CDR3: CASRPRGGADTQYF; DNA: TGTGCCAGCAGACCCAGAGGGGGAGCAGATACGCAGTATTTT
D: .; V: TRBV5-1; J: TRBJ1-6; size: .; CDR3: CASSLGQYNSPLHF; DNA: TGCGCCAGCAGCTTGGGACAGTATAATTCACCCCTCCACTTT